Here is one TCR beta chain with its context. Its antigen is unknown. Per-base qualities were not stored, and no clone one base away is much larger. The collaborating institutions used their own protocols to collect whole blood in K2EDTA tubes. For TCRbeta analysis, collaborators shipped samples as frozen whole blood, isolated PBMCs, or DNA extracted from either of those sample types. There are 15 amino acids in the CDR3, from cysteine to phenylalanine inclusive. Just the 45-base CDR3 DNA is kept, in frame starting at base 1. For CDR1 and CDR2, the germline V gene lists MNHEY and SVGAGI. Trimming leaves V shorter by 8 bases and J shorter by 3 bases, with the junction holding 9 bases beyond the gene matches. This sample is drawn from a study of blood T cell repertoires in COVID-19 (dated by TCRdb to the early 2020s). Looking at the study overall: Samples from collaborators originated in the United States, Italy and Spain and spanned both the acute and convalescent phases of COVID-19. Where available, HLA class I and class II types were taken from metadata supplied by the sample provider and were not determined by assay-based typing. The samples were drawn from two sources: the first 160 participants of the ongoing ImmuneRACE study, and over 950 subjects contributed by 6 global collaborators. A freely available public database, intended as a resource for researchers studying the immune response to SARS-CoV-2, is where the repertoires were released. The material from the prospective study consisted of cDNA or gDNA derived from T cells, B-cell-depleted T cells, or PBMCs. Nearly every sample came with metadata listing a de-identified subject ID, COVID-19 status, age in years and sex. Deeply sampled blood TCRbeta repertoires from subjects exposed to, actively infected with, or recovered from COVID-19 were included in the dataset.

TCRbeta CDR3 regions were amplified from genomic DNA by means of the immunoSEQ Assay, a bias-controlled multiplex PCR. In the source study's methods: The number of nucleated cells in each sample was estimated by amplification of reference gene primers within the assay. Sequence reads were collapsed and filtered to measure the absolute abundance of every unique TCRbeta CDR3 rearrangement. Productive Simpson clonality was computed per sample as the square root of Simpson's diversity index over productive rearrangements. TCRdb re-hosts the immuneACCESS table, in-frame sequences only. Its copies lack some clones; in the studies checked, an unresolved V gene accounts for under half of them, and the cause for the rest is not known. V and J calls and clone size are copied from that table; D and trimming were computed from the DNA. The table for this sample lists 140,000 to 150,000 clones; 81% of them were counted only once. The ten largest account for approximately 8% of the sample.

The full study reports these points: Clinical and demographic metadata were provided uncurated, with the amount varying by source and participant.

The sample comprised peripheral blood. The origin of this receptor is a human donor in a cohort sampled during active COVID-19. The sequence links TRBV6-5 to TRBJ1-5; a stretch of 8 junction bases matches TRBD1. This receptor carries the CDR3 CASRTGIVPNQPQHF. The nucleotide sequence is given as TGTGCCAGCCGGACAGGGATCGTCCCCAATCAGCCCCAGCATTTT.